The present T cell receptor beta chain was sequenced within a study of a mutant IDH1 vaccine in newly diagnosed glioma (dated by TCRdb to the early 2020s). About the study as a whole: Vaccination began 4-6 weeks after radiotherapy alone, or alongside temozolomide cycles in the chemotherapy-containing groups. Of the 25 to 40 patients who were treated, approximately 60% were male and roughly 40% were female, and the mean age was roughly 40 years. Before enrollment, patients had received standard therapy of radiotherapy alone, temozolomide alone, or radiochemotherapy with temozolomide; most received the combination. Visit V12 was the week-35 safety follow-up and visit V13 was the week-47 end of study. Peripheral blood samples were drawn at six visits, namely V03 (baseline), V05, V07, V10, V12 and V13. Longitudinal TCRB deep sequencing was done for some 26 treated patients, wherever samples were available for exploratory analyses. Broad study findings and their caveats: PBMC samples for TCRB deep sequencing were selected based on availability. Across multiple MHC alleles, vaccine-induced immune responses were seen in more than 80% of patients. The authors stated that sample limitations prevented analyses of patient blood samples from being reproduced. Pseudoprogression seemed to be unrelated to changes in the top peripheral T cell clonotypes found by TCRB sequencing.

Remarks on this clone: The target of this receptor is not known. No much larger clonotype is one base removed from it; base qualities were not supplied.

The method was the immunoSEQ multiplex PCR assay. Rearranged TCR beta chain sequences were amplified with the hsTCRB Kit following the manufacturer's protocol. Sequencing of TCRB libraries was carried out on an Illumina MiSeq. The original pipeline was this. The kit vendor's proprietary platform handled demultiplexing, trimming and gene mapping. Entries here come from immuneACCESS through TCRdb and include only in-frame sequences with V and J called. Some clones fail to appear in such tables; in the studies checked, an unresolved V gene covers under half of the shortfall, and the cause of the remainder is unknown. The DNA gave D and trimming, while V, J and clone size come from that table. This sample gives approximately 35,000 clones in total; 80% to 95% of them show up just once. Jointly, the top ten make up 5% to 6% of the sample. The CDR3 numbers 14 residues from cysteine through phenylalanine. Only the CDR3 part of the read is kept: 42 bases, read in frame from the first base. The germline V gene yields SNHLY for CDR1 and FYNNEI for CDR2. The germline ends are 10 bases apart after V is trimmed by 6 bases and J by 0 bases.

The sample's time point label is to be understood as: week 47, end of study. Every vaccine dose consisted of 300 ug of a 20-mer mutant IDH1 peptide in Montanide, administered subcutaneously together with topical imiquimod. Patients received eight vaccinations in weeks 1, 3, 5, 7, 11, 15, 19 and 23, corresponding to visits V03 through V10. Newly diagnosed WHO grade 3 or 4 IDH1-mutant astrocytomas showing loss of nuclear ATRX were present in the donors. The samples were drawn from NOA16, a multicentre, single-arm, open-label phase I trial in Germany that tested a mutant IDH1 peptide vaccine in humans for the first time. Genomic DNA for TCRB sequencing was extracted from EDTA blood using the DNeasy Blood and Tissue Kit.

The material was PBMCs, obtained from a glioma patient whose treatment included an IDH1 peptide vaccine. The chain is encoded by TRBV2 joined to TRBJ2-3; the D gene is unclear. This clonotype was sampled from a middle-aged woman with glioma. CDR3 loop: CASSPSPSTDTQYF. The nucleotide sequence reads as follows: TGTGCCAGCAGCCCGTCGCCGAGCACAGATACGCAGTATTTT. With the rest looked up from the reference TRBV2 and TRBJ2-3 genes rather than sequenced, the full variable domain is EPEVTQTPSHQVTQMGQEVILRCVPISNHLYFYWYRQILGQKVEFLVSFYNNEISEKSEIFDDQFSVERPDGSNFTLKIRSTKLEDSAMYFCASSPSPSTDTQYFGPGTRLTVL.